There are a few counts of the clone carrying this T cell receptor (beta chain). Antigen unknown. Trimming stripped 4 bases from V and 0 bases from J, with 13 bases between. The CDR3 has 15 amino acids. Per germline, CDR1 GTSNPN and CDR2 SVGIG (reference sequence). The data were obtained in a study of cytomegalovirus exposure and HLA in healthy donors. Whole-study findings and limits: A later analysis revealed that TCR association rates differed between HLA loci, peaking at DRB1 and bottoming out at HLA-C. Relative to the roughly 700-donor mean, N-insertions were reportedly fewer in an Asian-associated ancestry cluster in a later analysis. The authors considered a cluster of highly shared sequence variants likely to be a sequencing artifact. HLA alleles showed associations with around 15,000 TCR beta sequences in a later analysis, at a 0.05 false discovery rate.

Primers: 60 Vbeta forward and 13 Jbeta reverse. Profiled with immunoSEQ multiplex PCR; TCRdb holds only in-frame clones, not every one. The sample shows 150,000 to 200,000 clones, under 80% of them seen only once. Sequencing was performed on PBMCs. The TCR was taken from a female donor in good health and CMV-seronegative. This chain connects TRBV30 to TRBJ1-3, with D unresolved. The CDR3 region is CAWTGMLYSGNTIYF. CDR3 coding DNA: TGTGCCTGGACCGGTATGCTGTACTCTGGAAACACCATATATTTT.